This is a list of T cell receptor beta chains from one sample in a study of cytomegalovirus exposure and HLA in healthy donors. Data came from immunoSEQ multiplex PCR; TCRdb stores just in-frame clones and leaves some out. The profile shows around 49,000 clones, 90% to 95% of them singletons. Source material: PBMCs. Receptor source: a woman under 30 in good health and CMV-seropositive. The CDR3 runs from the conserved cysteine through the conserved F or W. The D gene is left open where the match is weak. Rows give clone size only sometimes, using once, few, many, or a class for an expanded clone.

DNA: TGTGCCAGCAGCGTGTCAGGGGCAACTAATGAAAAACTGTTTTTT
CDR3: CASSVSGATNEKLFF
V: TRBV7-6
J: TRBJ1-4
size: .
D: .

DNA: TGTGCCAGTAGTAGACAGGCGGGAGGGTCGTCCTACAATGAGCAGTTCTTC
CDR3: CASSRQAGGSSYNEQFF
V: TRBV19
J: TRBJ2-1
size: .
D: TRBD2

DNA: TGTGCCAGCAGCCCTAGCGGGAGAAGCTCCTACAATGAGCAGTTCTTC
CDR3: CASSPSGRSSYNEQFF
V: TRBV21-1
J: TRBJ2-1
size: .
D: .

DNA: TGTGCCAGCAGCTTAACAGGGGGCGTCGCCACTGAAGCTTTCTTT
CDR3: CASSLTGGVATEAFF
V: TRBV6-6
J: TRBJ1-1
size: once
D: TRBD1

DNA: TGTGCCAGCAGTGAATTCGACAGGGGAGGCGAGCAGTACTTC
CDR3: CASSEFDRGGEQYF
V: TRBV6-1
J: TRBJ2-7
size: .
D: TRBD1

DNA: TGCGCCAGCAGCTTGGTCGGGACAGGGGGGAGGAATGAGCAGTTCTTC
CDR3: CASSLVGTGGRNEQFF
V: TRBV5-1
J: TRBJ2-1
size: .
D: TRBD1

DNA: TGTGCCAGCAGGCCGACAGTCGCAGATACGCAGTATTTT
CDR3: CASRPTVADTQYF
V: TRBV28
J: TRBJ2-3
size: .
D: .

DNA: TGTGCCAGCAGCTTACTGGGGACAGCGAACACCGGGGAGCTGTTTTTT
CDR3: CASSLLGTANTGELFF
V: TRBV7-9
J: TRBJ2-2
size: .
D: TRBD1

DNA: TGTGCCAGCAGTCACGACTTGTCTGGCTACACCTTC
CDR3: CASSHDLSGYTF
V: TRBV28
J: TRBJ1-2
size: .
D: .

DNA: TGTGCCAGCAGCATCACCAACGGGGAGCGCGGGAGGAGCTCCTACAATGAGCAGTTCTTC
CDR3: CASSITNGERGRSSYNEQFF
V: TRBV21-1
J: TRBJ2-1
size: .
D: .

DNA: TGTGCCAGCAGTCCGACAGGGGGCTCGGGCAATCAGCCCCAGCATTTT
CDR3: CASSPTGGSGNQPQHF
V: TRBV28
J: TRBJ1-5
size: .
D: TRBD1

DNA: TGCGCCAGCAGCTTGGATCCACATACTAGCAATCAGCCCCAGCATTTT
CDR3: CASSLDPHTSNQPQHF
V: TRBV5-1
J: TRBJ1-5
size: .
D: .

DNA: TGTGCCAGCTGGGACAGGCTCGACCCAAATGAAAAACTGTTTTTT
CDR3: CASWDRLDPNEKLFF
V: TRBV28
J: TRBJ1-4
size: .
D: TRBD1

DNA: TGTGCCAGCAGAATCCGGACTAGCGGGAGTCGGAATGAGCAGTTCTTC
CDR3: CASRIRTSGSRNEQFF
V: TRBV5-6
J: TRBJ2-1
size: once
D: TRBD2

DNA: TGTGCCAGCATCGAGGATCAAGGATATGGCTACACCTTC
CDR3: CASIEDQGYGYTF
V: TRBV2
J: TRBJ1-2
size: .
D: .

DNA: TGCAGTGCCTGGGACAGGGCTTCTACGTACTTC
CDR3: CSAWDRASTYF
V: TRBV20-1
J: TRBJ2-7
size: once
D: TRBD1

DNA: TGTGCCAGCACTCCCACGGGAGGACAGGGAATTGGCGAGCAGTACTTC
CDR3: CASTPTGGQGIGEQYF
V: TRBV5-4
J: TRBJ2-7
size: .
D: .

DNA: TGTGCCAGCAGCCAGTGGACTAGCGGGAGGGTTGAGCAGTACTTC
CDR3: CASSQWTSGRVEQYF
V: TRBV14
J: TRBJ2-7
size: .
D: TRBD2

DNA: TGTGCCTGGAGTGTAGCGGGGGTCACAGATACGCAGTATTTT
CDR3: CAWSVAGVTDTQYF
V: TRBV30
J: TRBJ2-3
size: .
D: TRBD2

DNA: TGTGCCAGCAGCTTAGGGGTTGGCTCAGGGGAGGGCTACACCTTC
CDR3: CASSLGVGSGEGYTF
V: TRBV7-2
J: TRBJ1-2
size: .
D: .

DNA: TGTGCCAGCATTCAGGGTCAGTGGAAGGACCTTGGCGAGACCCAGTACTTC
CDR3: CASIQGQWKDLGETQYF
V: TRBV7-9
J: TRBJ2-5
size: .
D: .

DNA: TGTGCCAGCAGCTCGCGACTAGCGGGAATCGATGAGCAGTTCTTC
CDR3: CASSSRLAGIDEQFF
V: TRBV4-2
J: TRBJ2-1
size: .
D: TRBD2

DNA: TGTGCCAGCAGTTCGCGTTACACTAGAAACACCGGGGAGCTGTTTTTT
CDR3: CASSSRYTRNTGELFF
V: TRBV27
J: TRBJ2-2
size: .
D: .

DNA: TGTGCCAGCAGTGAAGCTTCTAGCGGGTTTTTGACCCAGTACTTC
CDR3: CASSEASSGFLTQYF
V: TRBV2
J: TRBJ2-5
size: .
D: TRBD2

DNA: TGTGCCAGTTCGACTAGCGGGAGGGCCAATGAGCAGTTCTTC
CDR3: CASSTSGRANEQFF
V: TRBV19
J: TRBJ2-1
size: .
D: TRBD2

DNA: TGTGCCACCAGCATTGGACAAAGCACCGGGGAGCTGTTTTTT
CDR3: CATSIGQSTGELFF
V: TRBV15
J: TRBJ2-2
size: .
D: .

DNA: TGTGCCAGCAGTTACTCGAGGGATAACACTGAAGCTTTCTTT
CDR3: CASSYSRDNTEAFF
V: TRBV6-6
J: TRBJ1-1
size: .
D: .

DNA: TGCGCCAGCAGCCAAGGATCGGCCCCTGTTGGACAGGTTCATGGCTACACCTTC
CDR3: CASSQGSAPVGQVHGYTF
V: TRBV4-3
J: TRBJ1-2
size: few
D: TRBD1

DNA: TGTGCCAGCAGCTTAGGTATACAGGGCCGGAATGAAAAACTGTTTTTT
CDR3: CASSLGIQGRNEKLFF
V: TRBV7-9
J: TRBJ1-4
size: .
D: .

DNA: TGTGCCAGCTCAGTGGACAGGGGGGACTATGGCTACACCTTC
CDR3: CASSVDRGDYGYTF
V: TRBV18
J: TRBJ1-2
size: .
D: TRBD1

DNA: TGTGCCAGCAGCCCCCCAGGACTAGAGGCCTACGAGCAGTACTTC
CDR3: CASSPPGLEAYEQYF
V: TRBV28
J: TRBJ2-7
size: .
D: TRBD2

DNA: TGTGCCAGCAGCTTAGAGGCAGGTCTTTATAGCAATCAGCCCCAGCATTTT
CDR3: CASSLEAGLYSNQPQHF
V: TRBV7-2
J: TRBJ1-5
size: .
D: .

DNA: TGTGCCAGCGGGGCAGGGGGCGGTGAAAAACTGTTTTTT
CDR3: CASGAGGGEKLFF
V: TRBV28
J: TRBJ1-4
size: .
D: TRBD1

DNA: TGCGCCAGCAGTGAGTCGACAGGGGCGAACACCGGGGAGCTGTTTTTT
CDR3: CASSESTGANTGELFF
V: TRBV10-1
J: TRBJ2-2
size: .
D: TRBD1

DNA: TGTGCCAGCAGCCTGACAGCGAAGCAAGAGACCCAGTACTTC
CDR3: CASSLTAKQETQYF
V: TRBV7-2
J: TRBJ2-5
size: .
D: .

DNA: TGCGCCAGCAGCTTGGGACAGGGAAATTCACCCCTCCACTTT
CDR3: CASSLGQGNSPLHF
V: TRBV5-1
J: TRBJ1-6
size: .
D: TRBD1

DNA: TGTGCCTGGAGTGTAATCCCGTTCGCGACAGCCGGAAATCCCTACGAGCAGTACTTC
CDR3: CAWSVIPFATAGNPYEQYF
V: TRBV30
J: TRBJ2-7
size: .
D: .

DNA: TGTGCCAGCAGCTTAGTTGCGGGAGGGTACACCGGGGAGCTGTTTTTT
CDR3: CASSLVAGGYTGELFF
V: TRBV7-9
J: TRBJ2-2
size: .
D: TRBD2

DNA: TGCGCCAGCAGCCCAAACAATGAGCAGTTCTTC
CDR3: CASSPNNEQFF
V: TRBV5-1
J: TRBJ2-1
size: .
D: .

DNA: TGTGCCAGCAGCTTAACAGGAGACAATGAGCAGTTCTTC
CDR3: CASSLTGDNEQFF
V: TRBV7-6
J: TRBJ2-1
size: .
D: .

DNA: TGTGCCAGCAGCTTAGCCGGGACTGCCCGATCGGATACGCAGTATTTT
CDR3: CASSLAGTARSDTQYF
V: TRBV5-6
J: TRBJ2-3
size: .
D: .

DNA: TGTGCCAGCAGCTTGGGACTAGCGGGCGACAATGAGCAGTTCTTC
CDR3: CASSLGLAGDNEQFF
V: TRBV5-4
J: TRBJ2-1
size: .
D: TRBD2

DNA: TGTGCCAGTAGTACAGGGGGCCCAACTCCCTACGAGCAGTACTTC
CDR3: CASSTGGPTPYEQYF
V: TRBV19
J: TRBJ2-7
size: once
D: TRBD1

DNA: TGTGCCAGCAGCGTATCTCCCAGACTAGCGGTGAGGAATGAGCAGTTCTTC
CDR3: CASSVSPRLAVRNEQFF
V: TRBV9
J: TRBJ2-1
size: once
D: TRBD2

DNA: TGTGCCAGCCAGGGGTACGAGCAGTACTTC
CDR3: CASQGYEQYF
V: TRBV6-1
J: TRBJ2-7
size: .
D: .

DNA: TGTGCCAGCAGCCCTCGTGACAGGACTGAAGCTTTCTTT
CDR3: CASSPRDRTEAFF
V: TRBV11-3
J: TRBJ1-1
size: .
D: .

DNA: TGTGCCAGCAGCGTAGGGACAGGGGACTATGGCTACACCTTC
CDR3: CASSVGTGDYGYTF
V: TRBV9
J: TRBJ1-2
size: .
D: TRBD1

DNA: TGTGCCAGCAGTGGGACAGGGAACTACGAGCAGTACTTC
CDR3: CASSGTGNYEQYF
V: TRBV6-5
J: TRBJ2-7
size: .
D: TRBD1

DNA: TGCGCCAGCAGCCAAGGGTCGGGAGGGGACACTGAAGCTTTCTTT
CDR3: CASSQGSGGDTEAFF
V: TRBV4-3
J: TRBJ1-1
size: .
D: .